Listed below are T cell receptor beta chains from one sample, sequenced in a study of blood T cells in healthy people across ages. TCRdb re-called the 5' RACE reads with MiXCR, one entry per CDR3 protein. The sample yields about 970,000 distinct CDR3 sequences, roughly 50% seen once. The material sequenced was blood. Receptors were obtained from a woman in her sixties or seventies in good health. CDR3s include the opening cysteine and the closing phenylalanine or tryptophan. Each record gives: J gene, V gene, D gene, clone size, CDR3 DNA, CDR3 protein. A D gene is named only where the DNA matches it firmly. Size is stated for part of the rows, as once, few or many counts, or as a class when the clone is expanded.

TRBJ1-2,TRBV20-1,.,.,TGCAGTGCCACGGGAGGGGCGCAGGCTAACTATGGCTACACCTTC,CSATGGAQANYGYTF
TRBJ2-7,TRBV28,.,few,TGTGCCAGCAGTTTTGTGTTCTCAGGGAACTACGAGCAGTACTTC,CASSFVFSGNYEQYF
TRBJ2-7,TRBV28,.,few,TGTGCCAGCAGTCTGCTGGCAGGGGGAGGACCCTACGAGCAGTACTTC,CASSLLAGGGPYEQYF
TRBJ2-7,TRBV28,.,.,TGTGCCAGCTGCTATGGGGCCGACTACGAGCAGTACTTC,CASCYGADYEQYF
TRBJ2-3,TRBV6-2/TRBV6-3,TRBD1,few,TGTGCCAGCGGCCTACAGGGGATTGGAGATACGCAGTATTTT,CASGLQGIGDTQYF
TRBJ1-5,TRBV5-5,.,.,TGTGCCAGCACTCTTTTGGGGACTCCGAACAATCAGCCCCAGCATTTT,CASTLLGTPNNQPQHF
TRBJ2-3,TRBV6-1,.,.,TGTGCCAGCAGTGAACAGGATCCAGATACGCAGTATTTT,CASSEQDPDTQYF
TRBJ1-5,TRBV6-1,TRBD1,.,TGTGCCAGCAGAGAGACAGGGGATCAGCCCCAGCATTTT,CASRETGDQPQHF
TRBJ2-2,TRBV2,TRBD1,.,TGTGCCGGGGCTTCACAGGGGGCCACCGGGGAGCTGTTTTTT,CAGASQGATGELFF
TRBJ2-7,TRBV19,TRBD1,.,TGTGCCACAGGGGACAGCTACGAGCAGTACTTC,CATGDSYEQYF
TRBJ2-3,TRBV12-3/TRBV12-4,TRBD1,.,TGTGCCAGCACAACCACCCGGGACAGACTTTACACAGATACGCAGTATTTT,CASTTTRDRLYTDTQYF
TRBJ2-6,TRBV4-2,.,few,TGTGCCAGCGAAGGGGCCAACGTCCTGACTTTC,CASEGANVLTF
TRBJ2-1,TRBV7-9,TRBD1,.,TGTGCCAGCAGCCCGCGACCCGGGACAGGGGCCAATGAGCAGTTCTTC,CASSPRPGTGANEQFF
TRBJ2-1,TRBV20-1,.,.,TGCAGTGCTAGTTGGGTTGAAGGCCCCACCTACAATGAGCAGTTCTTC,CSASWVEGPTYNEQFF
TRBJ1-2,TRBV6-5,TRBD1,.,TGTGCCAGCAGTTACTCGACGGGACAGGGGTACTATGGCTACACCTTC,CASSYSTGQGYYGYTF
TRBJ2-7,TRBV29-1,TRBD1,.,TGCAGCGCATTCGGACAGGGGCGGTGGTCCTACGAGCAGTACTTC,CSAFGQGRWSYEQYF
TRBJ1-1,TRBV7-2,TRBD1,few,TGTGCCAGCAGCTTAGACCACCACAGGGGTCTCAATGAAGCTTTCTTT,CASSLDHHRGLNEAFF
TRBJ1-4,TRBV7-9,.,.,TGTGCCAGCGGGAGGTCTAATGAAAAACTGTTTTTT,CASGRSNEKLFF
TRBJ2-3,TRBV5-1,TRBD2,.,TGCGCCAGCAGAGAAGGGAGGGCTAGCACAGATACGCAGTATTTT,CASREGRASTDTQYF
TRBJ1-1,TRBV29-1,.,.,TGCAGCGGGACAGTTAACACTGAAGCTTTCTTT,CSGTVNTEAFF
TRBJ2-7,TRBV7-2,.,few,TGTGCCAGCAGCTTGCCTGGGATGTGGTACGAGCAGTACTTC,CASSLPGMWYEQYF
TRBJ2-5,TRBV7-2,TRBD2,many,TGTGCCAGCGCGGGAGGGACTAAAGAGACCCAGTACTTC,CASAGGTKETQYF
TRBJ2-5,TRBV5-6,.,few,TGTGCCAGCAGCTTGGGATCGACGCGGGAGACCCAGTACTTC,CASSLGSTRETQYF
TRBJ2-7,TRBV7-2,.,.,TGTGCCAGCAGCTTAGCGCCGGAACCGGCCCCCTACGAGCAGTACTTC,CASSLAPEPAPYEQYF
TRBJ1-2,TRBV7-2,TRBD1,.,TGTGCCAGCAGCCCAGAGGACAGGGGAGAATCTGGCTACACCTTC,CASSPEDRGESGYTF
TRBJ2-2,TRBV21-1,.,.,TGTGCCAGTCCGAAGGGAGCGGGAGCCCGGAACACCGGGGAGCTGTTTTTT,CASPKGAGARNTGELFF
TRBJ1-5,TRBV7-2,.,.,TGTGCCAGCAGCCCCATAAATAGCAATCAGCCCCAGCATTTT,CASSPINSNQPQHF
TRBJ2-1,TRBV20-1,TRBD2,few,TGCAGTGCTAGAGGACTAGCGGGAGACGGTGAGCAGTTCTTC,CSARGLAGDGEQFF
TRBJ1-6,TRBV4-2,.,few,TGTGCCAGCAGCCCCCCTCGGAATTCACCCCTCCACTTT,CASSPPRNSPLHF
TRBJ2-1,TRBV4-3,TRBD1,few,TGCGCCAGCAGCCAAGAAGGGACAGGGAACAATGAGCAGTTCTTC,CASSQEGTGNNEQFF
TRBJ2-5,TRBV5-1,.,.,TGCGCCAGCAGCACCGGGGCCAGCTTAGTAGCCCAGTACTTC,CASSTGASLVAQYF
TRBJ2-7,TRBV28,.,.,TGTGCCAGTATGAACTCCCACGAGCAGTACTTC,CASMNSHEQYF
TRBJ1-2,TRBV30,.,.,TGTGCCTGGGGGACCGATGGCTATGGCTACACCTTC,CAWGTDGYGYTF
TRBJ2-5,TRBV10-3,TRBD2,.,TGTGCCACCCGACCCGGGACTAGCGGGCAAGAGACCCAGTACTTC,CATRPGTSGQETQYF
TRBJ2-7,TRBV20-1,.,.,TGCAGTGCTCCGGCTAGTGGGAGGCCTTCCTACGAGCAGTACTTC,CSAPASGRPSYEQYF
TRBJ2-1,TRBV6-5,.,.,TGTGCCAGCAGTTATAGAGGAGGGGAGAAGGATGAGCAGTTCTTC,CASSYRGGEKDEQFF
TRBJ2-3,TRBV5-5,.,few,TGTGCCAGCAGCTCCTACTTAGATACGCAGTATTTT,CASSSYLDTQYF
TRBJ2-1,TRBV6-1,TRBD2,.,TGTGCCAGCATGGAGCGGGAGTATGCTGAGCAGTTCTTC,CASMEREYAEQFF
TRBJ2-1,TRBV28,TRBD1,.,TGTGCCAGCAGTCCCGGGACAGGGAGGGACAATGAGCAGTTCTTC,CASSPGTGRDNEQFF
TRBJ1-5,TRBV6-6,.,.,TGTGCCAGCAGCGATGGACCCCAGCATTTT,CASSDGPQHF
TRBJ2-3,TRBV4-2,TRBD1,once,TGTGCCAGCAGCCAAGAGGGACAGGGTTTTCGCAATACGCAGTATTTT,CASSQEGQGFRNTQYF
TRBJ2-3,TRBV12-3/TRBV12-4,TRBD1,few,TGTGCCAGCAGTCCCGACAGGGGGCCATATACGCAGTATTTT,CASSPDRGPYTQYF
TRBJ1-6,TRBV10-3,TRBD1,.,TGTGCCATCAGTTTGGCCCAGCCTCGGGACAGGAATTCACCCCTCCACTTT,CAISLAQPRDRNSPLHF
TRBJ1-5,TRBV20-1,.,.,TGCAGTGCTAGAGCCCAGGTTAGCAATCAGCCCCAGCATTTT,CSARAQVSNQPQHF
TRBJ2-1,TRBV28,TRBD1,few,TGTGCCAGCAGACCAACGACAGGGAGAGACAATGAGCAGTTCTTC,CASRPTTGRDNEQFF